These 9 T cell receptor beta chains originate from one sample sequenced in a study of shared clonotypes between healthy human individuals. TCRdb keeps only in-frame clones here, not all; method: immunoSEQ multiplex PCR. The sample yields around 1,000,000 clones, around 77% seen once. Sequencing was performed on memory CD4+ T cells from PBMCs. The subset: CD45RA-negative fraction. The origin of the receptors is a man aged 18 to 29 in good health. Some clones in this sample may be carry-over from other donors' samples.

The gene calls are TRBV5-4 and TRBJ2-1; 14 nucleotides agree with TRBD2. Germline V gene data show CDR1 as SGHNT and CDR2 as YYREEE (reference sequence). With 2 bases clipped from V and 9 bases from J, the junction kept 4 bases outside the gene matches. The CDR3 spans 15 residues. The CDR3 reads CASSLRLAGGGEQFF. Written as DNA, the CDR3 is TGTGCCAGCAGCTTACGACTAGCGGGAGGGGGTGAGCAGTTCTTC.

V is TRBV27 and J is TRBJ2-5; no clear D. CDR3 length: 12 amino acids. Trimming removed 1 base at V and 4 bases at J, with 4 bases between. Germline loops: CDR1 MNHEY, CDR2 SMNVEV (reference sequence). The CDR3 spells CASSLWLETQYF. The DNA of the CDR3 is TGTGCCAGCAGTTTATGGTTAGAGACCCAGTACTTC.

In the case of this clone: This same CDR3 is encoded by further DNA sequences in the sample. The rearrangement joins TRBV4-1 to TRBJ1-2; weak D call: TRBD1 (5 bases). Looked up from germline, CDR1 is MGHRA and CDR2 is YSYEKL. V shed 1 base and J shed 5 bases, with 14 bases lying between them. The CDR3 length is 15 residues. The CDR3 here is CASSQVGGDGYGYTF. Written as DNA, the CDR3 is TGCGCCAGCAGCCAAGTTGGGGGTGATGGGTATGGCTACACCTTC.

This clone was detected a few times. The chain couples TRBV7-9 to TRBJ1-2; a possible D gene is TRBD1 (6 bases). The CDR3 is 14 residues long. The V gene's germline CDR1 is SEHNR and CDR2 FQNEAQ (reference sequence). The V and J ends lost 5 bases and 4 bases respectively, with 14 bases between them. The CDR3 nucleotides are TGTGCCAGCAGCGACGGGGGCTCTGCCTATGGCTACACCTTC. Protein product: CASSDGGSAYGYTF.

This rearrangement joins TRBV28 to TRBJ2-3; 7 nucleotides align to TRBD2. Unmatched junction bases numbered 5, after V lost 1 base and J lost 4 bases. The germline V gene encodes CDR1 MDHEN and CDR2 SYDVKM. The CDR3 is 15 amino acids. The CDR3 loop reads CASSLSRAGADTQYF. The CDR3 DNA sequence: TGTGCCAGCAGTTTATCCCGTGCGGGAGCAGATACGCAGTATTTT.

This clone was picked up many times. CDR3 DNA sequence: TGTGCCAGCAGCTTAGATCAATCGCTAGCGGGAATGAATGAGCAGTTCTTC. Protein product: CASSLDQSLAGMNEQFF. V is TRBV11-2 and J is TRBJ2-1; 9 bases map to TRBD2. CDR3 length: 17 residues. V shed 0 bases and J 7 bases; nucleotides not matched to a gene: 10. CDR1 and CDR2 from the germline V gene are SGHAT and FQNNGV.

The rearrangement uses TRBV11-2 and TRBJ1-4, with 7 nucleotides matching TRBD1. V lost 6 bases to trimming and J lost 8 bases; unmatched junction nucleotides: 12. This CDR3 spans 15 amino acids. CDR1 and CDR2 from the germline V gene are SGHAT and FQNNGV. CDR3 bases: TGTGCCAGCAGTCCACCTCAGGGGGTTGGGGAAAAACTGTTTTTT. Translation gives CASSPPQGVGEKLFF.

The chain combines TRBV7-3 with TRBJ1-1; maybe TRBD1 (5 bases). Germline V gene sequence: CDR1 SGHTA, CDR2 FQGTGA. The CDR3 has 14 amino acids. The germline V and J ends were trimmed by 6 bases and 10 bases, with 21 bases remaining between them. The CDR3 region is CASSLSGTVAGAFF. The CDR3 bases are TGTGCCAGCAGTCTTTCCGGGACTGTGGCTGGAGCTTTCTTT.

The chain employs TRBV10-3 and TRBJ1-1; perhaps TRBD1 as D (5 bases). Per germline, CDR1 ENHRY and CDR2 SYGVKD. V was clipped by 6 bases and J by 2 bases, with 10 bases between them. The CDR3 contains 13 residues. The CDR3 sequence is CAIRLTANTEAFF. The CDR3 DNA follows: TGTGCCATCAGGCTGACAGCCAACACTGAAGCTTTCTTT.